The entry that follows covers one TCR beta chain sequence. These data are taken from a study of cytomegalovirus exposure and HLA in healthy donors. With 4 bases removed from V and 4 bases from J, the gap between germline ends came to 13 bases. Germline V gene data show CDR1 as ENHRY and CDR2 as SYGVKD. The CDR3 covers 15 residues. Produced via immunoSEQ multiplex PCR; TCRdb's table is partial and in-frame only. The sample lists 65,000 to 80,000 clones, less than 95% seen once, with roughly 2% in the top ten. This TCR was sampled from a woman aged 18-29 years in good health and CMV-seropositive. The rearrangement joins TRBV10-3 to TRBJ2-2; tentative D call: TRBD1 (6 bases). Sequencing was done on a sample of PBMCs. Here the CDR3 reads CAISGGTRVTGELFF. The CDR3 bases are TGTGCCATCAGTGGGGGGACAAGGGTCACCGGGGAGCTGTTTTTT.